Listed here are 19 T cell receptor beta chains from one sample, sequenced in a study of cytomegalovirus exposure and HLA in healthy donors. PCR used 60 Vbeta primers and 13 Jbeta primers. This table comes from immunoSEQ multiplex PCR, and its TCRdb copy is limited to in-frame clones, with some not included. This table holds 110,000 to 150,000 clones, approximately 80% found once. The specimen was PBMCs. The origin of the receptors is a woman in her fifties or sixties in good health and CMV-seropositive.

CDR3 in DNA: TGTGCCAGCAGTTTACGTGCAGTGAACACTGAAGCTTTCTTT. Its protein product is CASSLRAVNTEAFF. The chain is built from TRBV27 and TRBJ1-1, with D uncertain. The CDR3 consists of 14 residues. Per the germline V gene, CDR1 is MNHEY and CDR2 is SMNVEV (reference sequence). V shed 2 bases and J shed 0 bases, with 7 bases lying between them.

V is TRBV6-5 and J is TRBJ2-1; 9 bases agree with TRBD2. Germline loops: CDR1 MNHEY, CDR2 SVGAGI. V shed 10 bases, J shed 5 bases, and the junction held 9 bases outside the gene matches. The length of the CDR3 is 14 residues. In nucleotides, the CDR3 is TGTGCCACCTTGGAACTAGCGGGTGACAATGAGCAGTTCTTC. As protein: CATLELAGDNEQFF.

The V gene is TRBV6-5, the J gene TRBJ2-5, with D possibly TRBD1 on 6 matching bases. The last part of the DNA fits TRBJ2-7 better; the J call may be wrong. The CDR3 is 16 residues long. Per the germline V gene, CDR1 is MNHEY and CDR2 is SVGAGI. The CDR3 coding sequence is TGTGCCAGCAGTTACGATCTTGGGACAACCTCCTACGAGCAGTACTTC. Protein product: CASSYDLGTTSYEQYF.

The chain links TRBV6-1 to TRBJ1-1; D not resolved. The CDR3 has 15 residues. V lost 1 base and J 6 bases, leaving 15 bases between the germline ends. The germline gives CDR1 MNHNS, CDR2 SASEGT. The CDR3 sequence: CASSEVGGGRAEAFF. CDR3 bases: TGTGCCAGCAGTGAAGTGGGTGGAGGGCGGGCTGAAGCTTTCTTT.

Regarding this clone: Other nucleotide sequences in the sample specify the same CDR3. The chain uses TRBV5-6 and TRBJ2-7; tentatively, D is TRBD2 (5 bases). Per the germline V gene, CDR1 is SGHDT and CDR2 is YYEEEE. CDR3 length: 12 residues. The V and J ends lost 4 bases and 4 bases respectively, with 9 bases between them. For the CDR3, the DNA is TGTGCCAGCAGCCTCGGACTGTACGAGCAGTACTTC. Amino acid sequence: CASSLGLYEQYF.

Sample share makes this clone medium-sized. The chain joins TRBV4-1 to TRBJ2-7; TRBD1 agrees at 9 bases. Germline loops: CDR1 MGHRA, CDR2 YSYEKL. The trim removed 1 base at V and 3 bases at J, leaving 10 bases unmatched. This CDR3 contains 17 residues. Written as DNA, the CDR3 is TGCGCCAGCAGCCAAGCGCATTCCGGGACAGGGATCTACGAGCAGTACTTC. Protein sequence: CASSQAHSGTGIYEQYF.

This chain links TRBV4-3 with TRBJ1-5; D gene uncertain. Trimming cost V 4 bases and J 0 bases, with 10 bases left between them. CDR1 LGHNA and CDR2 YSLEER come from the germline V gene. The CDR3 extends over 15 amino acids. CDR3 DNA sequence: TGCGCCAGCAGCCTATCAGACAATAGCAATCAGCCCCAGCATTTT. This gives the protein CASSLSDNSNQPQHF.

This chain uses TRBV7-2 with TRBJ2-3, with 8 nucleotides matching TRBD2. The CDR3 has 17 residues. From germline, CDR1 is SGHTA and CDR2 FQGNSA. The V segment lost 1 base and the J segment 1 base; nucleotides outside the gene matches: 7. The CDR3 DNA follows: TGTGCCAGCAGCTTAGTGGCGGGAGGAAGAGGCACAGATACGCAGTATTTT. Translation: CASSLVAGGRGTDTQYF.

The rearrangement links TRBV6-1 to TRBJ2-5, with D hard to call. Per the germline V gene, CDR1 is MNHNS and CDR2 is SASEGT. CDR3 size: 12 residues. V was pared by 5 bases and J by 0 bases, with 4 bases between. CDR3 residues: CASSPYQETQYF. CDR3 sequence (DNA): TGTGCCAGCAGTCCGTACCAAGAGACCCAGTACTTC.

The rearrangement links TRBV27 to TRBJ2-5; no firm D call. The length of the CDR3 is 13 residues. Germline CDR1 MNHEY, CDR2 SMNVEV (reference sequence). Between the trimmed V and J ends, which lost 5 bases and 5 bases, there was a span of 12 bases. The CDR3 bases are TGTGCCAGCAGTAGCGACGGGTGGGAGACCCAGTACTTC. It translates to CASSSDGWETQYF.

This clone appeared a single time. The chain has TRBV6-1 and TRBJ2-1; 11 nucleotides align to TRBD2. After removal of 5 bases from V and 0 bases from J, the junction contained 0 bases not matched to a gene. Germline values: CDR1 MNHNS, CDR2 SASEGT. The CDR3 has 15 amino acids. CDR3 protein: CASSTSGSSYNEQFF. The CDR3 nucleotides read TGTGCCAGCAGTACTAGCGGGAGCTCCTACAATGAGCAGTTCTTC.

The J gene is TRBJ2-4, the V gene TRBV7-9; maybe TRBD1 (6 bases). Trimming removed 4 bases from V and 3 bases from J, with 16 bases in between. CDR1 SEHNR and CDR2 FQNEAQ come from the germline V gene (reference sequence). This CDR3 region has 16 residues. The CDR3 loop is CASSSSGALNKNIQYF. The CDR3 coding sequence is TGTGCCAGCAGCTCATCAGGGGCACTGAACAAAAACATTCAGTACTTC. Variable domain in full (rest from reference TRBV7-9 and TRBJ2-4): DTGVSQNPRHKITKRGQNVTFRCDPISEHNRLYWYRQTLGQGPEFLTYFQNEAQLEKSRLLSDRFSAERPKGSFSTLEIQRTEQGDSAMYLCASSSSGALNKNIQYFGAGTRLSVL.

This clone was counted a few times. This chain connects TRBV19 to TRBJ1-5; 7 bases align to TRBD1. There are 15 residues in the CDR3. CDR1 is LNHDA, CDR2 SQIVND, per germline (reference sequence). With V trimmed by 2 bases and J by 4 bases, 5 bases remained unmatched. CDR3 bases: TGTGCCAGTAGTATAACAGGGGAGGTGAATCAGCCCCAGCATTTT. Its protein is CASSITGEVNQPQHF. Variable domain in full (rest from reference TRBV19 and TRBJ1-5): DGGITQSPKYLFRKEGQNVTLSCEQNLNHDAMYWYRQDPGQGLRLIYYSQIVNDFQKGDIAEGYSVSREKKESFPLTVTSAQKNPTAFYLCASSITGEVNQPQHFGDGTRLSIL.

This clone was counted a few times. This chain connects TRBV5-6 to TRBJ2-7; TRBD1 might be the D (6 bases). V was trimmed by 4 bases and J by 7 bases, leaving 18 bases between them. Germline CDR1 reads SGHDT; CDR2 reads YYEEEE. CDR3 length: 14 residues. The CDR3 reads CASSLYRALGEQYF. The CDR3 DNA reads as TGTGCCAGCAGCCTATACAGGGCCCTCGGGGAGCAGTACTTC.

The V gene is TRBV18, the J gene TRBJ1-1; TRBD1 matches 8 bases. The germline V gene encodes CDR1 KGHSH and CDR2 LQKENI. Germline trimming cut 5 bases from V and 4 bases from J; bases unmatched to any gene: 6. There are 14 residues in the CDR3. CDR3 DNA sequence: TGTGCCAGCTCAACCGGACAGGGAGGCACTGAAGCTTTCTTT. Translation gives CASSTGQGGTEAFF.

The chain joins TRBV7-9 to TRBJ2-7; 8 nucleotides match TRBD1. This CDR3 comprises 15 residues. Germline V gene sequence: CDR1 SEHNR, CDR2 FQNEAQ (reference sequence). V shed 2 bases and J 5 bases; nucleotides not matched to a gene: 8. The CDR3 region is CASSLRVTGDHEQYF. The CDR3 DNA is TGTGCCAGCAGCTTACGAGTGACAGGGGACCACGAGCAGTACTTC.

This clone appeared a single time. The chain uses TRBV28 and TRBJ2-3; no definite D call. V lost 6 bases, J lost 5 bases, and 12 bases lay in between. The germline V gene encodes CDR1 MDHEN and CDR2 SYDVKM. The CDR3 length is 13 residues. CDR3 bases: TGTGCCAGCAGCCTACCCGCCCGAGATACGCAGTATTTT. Its translation is CASSLPARDTQYF.

The chain carries TRBV19 and TRBJ1-1; 8 bases align to TRBD1. This CDR3 contains 16 residues. Germline V gene sequence: CDR1 LNHDA, CDR2 SQIVND (reference sequence). V was clipped by 3 bases and J by 4 bases; unmatched bases: 10. The CDR3 is CASSIGVRGPTTEAFF. The DNA of the CDR3 is TGTGCCAGTAGTATTGGAGTCAGGGGGCCGACCACTGAAGCTTTCTTT.

V usage is TRBV19 and J usage is TRBJ2-3; maybe TRBD2 (6 bases). This CDR3 comprises 15 residues. V lost 5 bases and J lost 2, with 14 bases in between. Germline CDR1 and CDR2: LNHDA and SQIVND (reference sequence). In DNA, the CDR3 is TGTGCCAGTAGTCCGTCGGGGGAGCCCACAGATACGCAGTATTTT. Its translation is CASSPSGEPTDTQYF.